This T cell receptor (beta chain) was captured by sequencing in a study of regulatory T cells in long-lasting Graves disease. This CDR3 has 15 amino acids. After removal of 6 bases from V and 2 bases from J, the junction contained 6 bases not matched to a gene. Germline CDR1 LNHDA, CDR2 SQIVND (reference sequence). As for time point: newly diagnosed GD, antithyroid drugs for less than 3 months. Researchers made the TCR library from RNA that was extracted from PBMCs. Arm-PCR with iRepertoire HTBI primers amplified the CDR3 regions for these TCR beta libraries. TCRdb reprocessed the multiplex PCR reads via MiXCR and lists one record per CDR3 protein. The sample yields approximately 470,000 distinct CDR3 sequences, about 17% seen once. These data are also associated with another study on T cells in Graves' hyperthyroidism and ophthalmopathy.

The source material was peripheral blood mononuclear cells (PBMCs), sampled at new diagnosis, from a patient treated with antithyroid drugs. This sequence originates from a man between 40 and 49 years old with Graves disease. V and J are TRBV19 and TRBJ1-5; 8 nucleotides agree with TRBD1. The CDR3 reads CASSTRGHGNQPQHF. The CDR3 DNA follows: TGTGCCAGTAGCACCAGGGGGCATGGCAATCAGCCCCAGCATTTT. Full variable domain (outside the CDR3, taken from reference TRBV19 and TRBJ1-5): DGGITQSPKYLFRKEGQNVTLSCEQNLNHDAMYWYRQDPGQGLRLIYYSQIVNDFQKGDIAEGYSVSREKKESFPLTVTSAQKNPTAFYLCASSTRGHGNQPQHFGDGTRLSIL.